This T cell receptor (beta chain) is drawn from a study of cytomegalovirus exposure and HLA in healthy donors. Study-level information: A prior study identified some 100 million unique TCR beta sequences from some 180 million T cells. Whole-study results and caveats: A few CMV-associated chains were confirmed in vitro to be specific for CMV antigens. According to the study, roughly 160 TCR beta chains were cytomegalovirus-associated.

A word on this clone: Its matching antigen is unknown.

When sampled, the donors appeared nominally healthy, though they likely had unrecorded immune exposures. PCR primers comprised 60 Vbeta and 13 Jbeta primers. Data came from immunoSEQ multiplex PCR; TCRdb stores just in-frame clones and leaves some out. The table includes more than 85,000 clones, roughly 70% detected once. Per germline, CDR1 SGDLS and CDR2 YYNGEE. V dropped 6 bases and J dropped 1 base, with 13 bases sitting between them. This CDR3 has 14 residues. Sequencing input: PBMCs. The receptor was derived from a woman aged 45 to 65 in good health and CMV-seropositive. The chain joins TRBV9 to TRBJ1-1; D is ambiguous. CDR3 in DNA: TGTGCCAGCATCGCACCTGGGCAGAACACTGAAGCTTTCTTT. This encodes CASIAPGQNTEAFF.